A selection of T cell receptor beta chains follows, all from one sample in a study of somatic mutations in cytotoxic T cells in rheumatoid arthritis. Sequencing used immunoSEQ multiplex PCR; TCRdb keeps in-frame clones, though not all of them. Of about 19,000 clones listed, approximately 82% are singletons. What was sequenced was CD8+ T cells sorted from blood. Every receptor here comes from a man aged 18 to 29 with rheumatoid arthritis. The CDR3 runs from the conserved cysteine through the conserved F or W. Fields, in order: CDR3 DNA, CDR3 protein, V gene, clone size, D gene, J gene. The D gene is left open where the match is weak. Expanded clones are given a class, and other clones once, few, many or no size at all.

TGCGCCAGCAGCCAGGTGACAGGGAGTTACGAGCAGTACTTC | CASSQVTGSYEQYF | TRBV4-3 | NA | TRBD1 | TRBJ2-7
TGTGCCAGCACTGACAGCCTTTCTGGAAACACCATATATTTT | CASTDSLSGNTIYF | TRBV27 | NA | NA | TRBJ1-3
TGTGCCAGCAGCTATAACAGGCGGAATGAAAAACTGTTTTTT | CASSYNRRNEKLFF | TRBV11-2 | NA | NA | TRBJ1-4
TGTGCCAGCAGCCTGGGTGAGTCTGGGGCCAACGTCCTGACTTTC | CASSLGESGANVLTF | TRBV13 | NA | NA | TRBJ2-6
TGCGCCAGCAGCCACACCGTCAGCAATGAGCAGTTCTTC | CASSHTVSNEQFF | TRBV4-1 | NA | NA | TRBJ2-1
TGTGCCAGCAGCTCTTGGACTAGCGGGGGGGCAGATACGCAGTATTTT | CASSSWTSGGADTQYF | TRBV7-6 | NA | TRBD2 | TRBJ2-3
TGTGCCAGCAGCTTAGGGTACGGGGTGAGGCAGTACTTC | CASSLGYGVRQYF | TRBV7-9 | NA | NA | TRBJ2-7
TGCGCCAGCAGCTTCCGGGACAGACCTGTGGATACGCAGTATTTT | CASSFRDRPVDTQYF | TRBV5-1 | NA | TRBD1 | TRBJ2-3
TGTGCCAGCACAACAGTCCAGAACGAGCAGTACTTC | CASTTVQNEQYF | TRBV2 | NA | NA | TRBJ2-7
TGTGCCAGCAGCGTAGGAGAGTACAATGAGCAGTTCTTC | CASSVGEYNEQFF | TRBV9 | NA | NA | TRBJ2-1
TGCAGCGCCGGTAGGGGGAGGACTGAAGCTTTCTTT | CSAGRGRTEAFF | TRBV29-1 | few | NA | TRBJ1-1
TGTGCCAGCAGCTTAATGAACAGGGGGCGATATGGCTACACCTTC | CASSLMNRGRYGYTF | TRBV7-9 | NA | TRBD1 | TRBJ1-2
TGTGCCAGCAGTGAAGAGATAAAAACGAACACCGGGGAGCTGTTTTTT | CASSEEIKTNTGELFF | TRBV6-1 | NA | NA | TRBJ2-2
TGTGCCAGCAGCTTAGGGACAGGGGGCTCTCACTCCTACGAGCAGTACTTC | CASSLGTGGSHSYEQYF | TRBV11-1 | NA | TRBD1 | TRBJ2-7
TGTGCCACCGGGACAGGGGTCACAGATACGCAGTATTTT | CATGTGVTDTQYF | TRBV15 | NA | TRBD1 | TRBJ2-3
TGTGCCAGCACCTACGGGGACTCCTACGAGCAGTACTTC | CASTYGDSYEQYF | TRBV11-2 | NA | NA | TRBJ2-7
TGCGCCAGCAGCCAAGTTGGACAGGGGACCACTGAAGCTTTCTTT | CASSQVGQGTTEAFF | TRBV4-3 | NA | TRBD1 | TRBJ1-1
TGTGCCAGCAGTGATGAACTAGCGGGGGATACGCAGTATTTT | CASSDELAGDTQYF | TRBV6-1 | NA | TRBD2 | TRBJ2-3
TGTGCCAGCAGCTTGGGGCAGGGGGCCCGGAGGTATGGCTACACCTTC | CASSLGQGARRYGYTF | TRBV5-6 | NA | TRBD1 | TRBJ1-2
TGTGCCAGCAGCTCATCAGTAAACACCGGGGAGCTGTTTTTT | CASSSSVNTGELFF | TRBV7-3 | NA | NA | TRBJ2-2
TGTGCCAGCAGCCGCGAATCCGGGTGGTCCTACGAGCAGTACTTC | CASSRESGWSYEQYF | TRBV14 | NA | NA | TRBJ2-7
TGTGCCAGCAGCTCGAACAGACATAAGGTTAGCAATCAGCCCCAGCATTTT | CASSSNRHKVSNQPQHF | TRBV5-8 | NA | NA | TRBJ1-5